These T cell receptor beta chains were read from a single sample in a study of cytomegalovirus exposure and HLA in healthy donors. Measured with immunoSEQ multiplex PCR; TCRdb has only the in-frame clones, and not every one. The sample shows roughly 140,000 clones, roughly 85% of them seen only once. The sequenced material came from PBMCs. The receptors come from a male donor in good health and CMV-seronegative. CDR3s include the opening cysteine and the closing phenylalanine or tryptophan. The D gene is left open where the match is weak. For some rows the clone size is stated as once, few or many, or as a class when expanded; others skip it.

D gene,V gene,clone size,J gene,CDR3 DNA,CDR3 protein
TRBD1,TRBV30,NA,TRBJ1-2,TGTGCCTGGAGTGTAGGGGGCGGGCTAGGCTACACCTTC,CAWSVGGGLGYTF
NA,TRBV28,NA,TRBJ1-1,TGTGCCAGCAGTTTGGTGGGGGGACGGAACACTGAAGCTTTCTTT,CASSLVGGRNTEAFF
NA,TRBV5-1,NA,TRBJ2-5,TGCGCTAGCAGCGCCACAGGGGAGACCCAGTACTTC,CASSATGETQYF
NA,TRBV29-1,NA,TRBJ1-4,TGCAGCGTTGATAGGGGCGATGAAAAACTGTTTTTT,CSVDRGDEKLFF
TRBD2,TRBV29-1,NA,TRBJ2-7,TGCAGCGTTCGGGGGGTGGGCTACGAGCAGTACTTC,CSVRGVGYEQYF
NA,TRBV7-3,NA,TRBJ2-7,TGTGCCAGCAGCGCTACAGGGTTTAGCGAGCAGTACTTC,CASSATGFSEQYF
TRBD2,TRBV7-6,NA,TRBJ2-5,TGTGCCAGCAGCCCCGGACTAGCGGGGGTACAAGAGACCCAGTACTTC,CASSPGLAGVQETQYF
NA,TRBV7-3,NA,TRBJ2-1,TGTGCCAGCAGCTACACGGGGGGCGGCTCCTACAATGAGCAGTTCTTC,CASSYTGGGSYNEQFF
NA,TRBV7-9,NA,TRBJ2-5,TGTGCCAGCAGCTTAGGGCGGACACAAGAGACCCAGTACTTC,CASSLGRTQETQYF
NA,TRBV6-1,NA,TRBJ1-1,TGTGCCAGCAGTGAATTATTCCAGGGGACCCACACTGAAGCTTTCTTT,CASSELFQGTHTEAFF
TRBD1,TRBV10-3,once,TRBJ2-3,TGTGCCATCAGTGAGGGACAGGGTGGAGTCACAGATACGCAGTATTTT,CAISEGQGGVTDTQYF
NA,TRBV5-1,NA,TRBJ2-7,TGCGCCAGCAGCTTATCGACAACGGGGAACGAGCAGTACTTC,CASSLSTTGNEQYF
TRBD1,TRBV30,NA,TRBJ1-1,TGTGCCTCCGCGCCCACAGGGGGCACGGCTTTCTTT,CASAPTGGTAFF
NA,TRBV6-4,NA,TRBJ1-6,TGTGCCAGCAGTGCGGTTCTGAATTCACCCCTCCACTTT,CASSAVLNSPLHF
NA,TRBV30,NA,TRBJ1-3,TGTGCCGCCTGGGGGGGTTCTGGAAACACCATATATTTT,CAAWGGSGNTIYF
NA,TRBV7-9,NA,TRBJ1-1,TGTGCCAGCAGCTCCCAGGGAAACACTGAAGCTTTCTTT,CASSSQGNTEAFF
NA,TRBV6-4,once,TRBJ1-2,TGTGCCAGCAGTCAGACGGGGGACTATGGCTACACCTTC,CASSQTGDYGYTF
NA,TRBV7-3,NA,TRBJ2-2,TGTGCCAGCAGCTTATACAGGGAACCCGGGGAGCTGTTTTTT,CASSLYREPGELFF
TRBD1,TRBV2,NA,TRBJ1-2,TGTGCCAGCAGTGAAAACAGGGGGCAAAACTATGGCTACACCTTC,CASSENRGQNYGYTF
NA,TRBV4-3,few,TRBJ2-1,TGCGCCAGCAGCCAAGATATCAGCGGGCATGAGCAGTTCTTC,CASSQDISGHEQFF
TRBD1,TRBV10-3,NA,TRBJ2-7,TGTGCCACGCTGGGGGACAGCTCCTACGAGCAGTACTTC,CATLGDSSYEQYF
NA,TRBV5-1,NA,TRBJ1-6,TGCGCCAGCAGCTTGTTTAGCAATTCACCCCTCCACTTT,CASSLFSNSPLHF
TRBD1,TRBV5-4,NA,TRBJ1-2,TGTGCCAGCAGCTTGCGGACAGGAGACTATGGCTACACCTTC,CASSLRTGDYGYTF
NA,TRBV7-9,NA,TRBJ2-1,TGTTCCAGCAGCGCGACAGGCCCAAGTTACAATGAGCAGTTCTTC,CSSSATGPSYNEQFF
TRBD2,TRBV4-2,NA,TRBJ2-1,TGTGCCAGCAGCCAAGAGGCCCCCGGTCGGGAGGGGCGCAATGAGCAGTTCTTC,CASSQEAPGREGRNEQFF
TRBD1,TRBV5-5,NA,TRBJ1-2,TGTGCCAGCAGCTCGCTCCTACAGGGGGCGTATGGCTACACCTTC,CASSSLLQGAYGYTF
NA,TRBV27,NA,TRBJ2-5,TGTGCCAGCAGCCTCTTCGGGGGGCCGTACCAAGAGACCCAGTACTTC,CASSLFGGPYQETQYF
TRBD2,TRBV27,NA,TRBJ2-1,TGTGCCATCCGACTAGCGGGATCTAATGAGCAGTTCTTC,CAIRLAGSNEQFF
TRBD1,TRBV29-1,NA,TRBJ2-7,TGCAGCGTTCGGACCATAGGACAGGAGAGCTCCTACGAGCAGTACTTC,CSVRTIGQESSYEQYF
TRBD1,TRBV6-5,few,TRBJ1-5,TGTGCCAGCAGTTCGGGGACAGACCATCAGCCCCAGCATTTT,CASSSGTDHQPQHF
NA,TRBV30,few,TRBJ2-7,TGTGCCTGGAGTGTACATCGGGACATGGTGGGCTTC,CAWSVHRDMVGF
TRBD2,TRBV7-9,NA,TRBJ2-7,TGTTCCAGCAGCCCCGGACAGGGTCTAGCGGGAGGGAGGACCTACGAGCAGTACTTC,CSSSPGQGLAGGRTYEQYF
TRBD1,TRBV9,NA,TRBJ1-1,TGTGCCAGCAGCGTAGGTCAGGGGGCTGGCAGCACTGAAGCTTTCTTT,CASSVGQGAGSTEAFF